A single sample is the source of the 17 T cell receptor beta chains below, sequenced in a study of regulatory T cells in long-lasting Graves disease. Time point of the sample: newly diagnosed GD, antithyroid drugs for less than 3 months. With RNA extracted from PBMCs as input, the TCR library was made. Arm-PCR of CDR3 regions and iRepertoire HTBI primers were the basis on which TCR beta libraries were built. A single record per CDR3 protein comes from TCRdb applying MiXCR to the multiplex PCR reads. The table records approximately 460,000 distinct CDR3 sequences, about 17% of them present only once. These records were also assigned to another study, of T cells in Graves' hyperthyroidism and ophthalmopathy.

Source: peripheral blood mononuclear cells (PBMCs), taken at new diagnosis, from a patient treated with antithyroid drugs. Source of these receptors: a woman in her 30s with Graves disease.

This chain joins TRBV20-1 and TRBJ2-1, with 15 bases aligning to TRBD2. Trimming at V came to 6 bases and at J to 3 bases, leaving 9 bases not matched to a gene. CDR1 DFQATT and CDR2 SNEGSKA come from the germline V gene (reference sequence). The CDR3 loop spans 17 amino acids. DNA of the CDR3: TGCAGTGCCTTTAGGGGACTAGCGGGAGGTTACTACAATGAGCAGTTCTTC. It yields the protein CSAFRGLAGGYYNEQFF.

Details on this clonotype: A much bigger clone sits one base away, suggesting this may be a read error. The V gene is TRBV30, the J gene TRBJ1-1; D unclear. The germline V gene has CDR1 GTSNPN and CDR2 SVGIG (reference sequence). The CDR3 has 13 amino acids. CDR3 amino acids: CAWRTLRETEGFF. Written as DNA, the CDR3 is TGTGCCTGGAGGACCCTGAGAGAAACTGAAGGTTTCTTT. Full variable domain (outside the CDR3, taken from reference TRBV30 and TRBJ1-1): SQTIHQWPATLVQPVGSPLSLECTVEGTSNPNLYWYRQAAGRGLQLLFYSVGIGQISSEVPQNLSASRPQDRQFILSSKKLLLSDSGFYLCAWRTLRETEGFFGQGTRLTVV.

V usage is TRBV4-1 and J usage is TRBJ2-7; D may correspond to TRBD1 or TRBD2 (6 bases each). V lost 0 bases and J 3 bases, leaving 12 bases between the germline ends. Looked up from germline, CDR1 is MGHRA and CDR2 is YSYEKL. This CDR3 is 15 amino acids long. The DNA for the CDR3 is TGCGCCAGCAGCCAAGATTGGGGGGCTGGCTACGAGCAGTACTTC. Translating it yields CASSQDWGAGYEQYF.

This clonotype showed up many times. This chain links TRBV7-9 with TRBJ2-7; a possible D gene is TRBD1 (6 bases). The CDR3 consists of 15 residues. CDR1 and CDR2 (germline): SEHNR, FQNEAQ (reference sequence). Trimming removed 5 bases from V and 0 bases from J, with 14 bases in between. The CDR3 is CASSQGTVSSYEQYF. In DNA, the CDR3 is TGTGCCAGCAGCCAGGGGACCGTCAGCTCCTACGAGCAGTACTTC.

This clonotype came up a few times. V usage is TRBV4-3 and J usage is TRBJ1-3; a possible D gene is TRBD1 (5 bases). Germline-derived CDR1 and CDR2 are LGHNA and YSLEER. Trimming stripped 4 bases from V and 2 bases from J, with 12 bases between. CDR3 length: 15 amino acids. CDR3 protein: CASSLAGTAGNTIYF. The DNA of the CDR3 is TGCGCCAGCAGCCTCGCCGGGACCGCTGGAAACACCATATATTTT.

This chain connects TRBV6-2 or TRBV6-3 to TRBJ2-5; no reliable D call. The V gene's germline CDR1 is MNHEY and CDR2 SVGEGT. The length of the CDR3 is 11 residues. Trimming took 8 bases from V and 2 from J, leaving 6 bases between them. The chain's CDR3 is CASGPQETQYF. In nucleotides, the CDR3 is TGTGCCAGCGGGCCTCAAGAGACCCAGTACTTC.

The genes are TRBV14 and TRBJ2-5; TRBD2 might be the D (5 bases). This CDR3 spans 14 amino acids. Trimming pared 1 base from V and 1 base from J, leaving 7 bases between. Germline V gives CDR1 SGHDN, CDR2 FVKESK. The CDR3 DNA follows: TGTGCCAGCAGCCAAGGAGGGCCCCAAGAGACCCAGTACTTC. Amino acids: CASSQGGPQETQYF.

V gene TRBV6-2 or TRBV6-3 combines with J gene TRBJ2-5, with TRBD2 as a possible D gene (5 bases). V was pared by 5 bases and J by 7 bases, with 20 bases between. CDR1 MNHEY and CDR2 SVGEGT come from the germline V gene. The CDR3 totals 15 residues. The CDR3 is CASSVPGGRLATQYF. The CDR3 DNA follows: TGTGCCAGCAGTGTCCCCGGAGGACGTTTGGCGACCCAGTACTTC.

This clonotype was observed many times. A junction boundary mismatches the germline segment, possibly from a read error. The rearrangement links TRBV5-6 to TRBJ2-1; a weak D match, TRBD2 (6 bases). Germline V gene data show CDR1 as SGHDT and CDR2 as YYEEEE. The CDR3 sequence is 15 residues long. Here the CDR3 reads CASSLGYGGYKEQFF. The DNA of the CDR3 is TGTGCCAGCAGCTTGGGTTATGGAGGGTACAAGGAGCAGTTCTTC.

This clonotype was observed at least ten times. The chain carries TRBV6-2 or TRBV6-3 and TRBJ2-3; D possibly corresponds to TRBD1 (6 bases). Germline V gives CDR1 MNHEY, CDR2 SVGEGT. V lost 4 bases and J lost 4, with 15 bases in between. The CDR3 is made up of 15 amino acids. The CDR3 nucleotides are TGTGCCAGCAGTTCTTCCGGGACACCACCAGATACGCAGTATTTT. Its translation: CASSSSGTPPDTQYF.

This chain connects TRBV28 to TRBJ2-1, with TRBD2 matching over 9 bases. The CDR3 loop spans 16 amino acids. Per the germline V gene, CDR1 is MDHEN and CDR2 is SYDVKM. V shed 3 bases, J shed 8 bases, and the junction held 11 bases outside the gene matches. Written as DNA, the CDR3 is TGTGCCAGCAGTTTGGATCCGAGCGGGAGGTCGTATGAGCAGTTCTTC. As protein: CASSLDPSGRSYEQFF. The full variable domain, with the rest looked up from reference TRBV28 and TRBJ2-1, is DVKVTQSSRYLVKRTGEKVFLECVQDMDHENMFWYRQDPGLGLRLIYFSYDVKMKEKGDIPEGYSVSREKKERFSLILESASTNQTSMYLCASSLDPSGRSYEQFFGPGTRLTVL.

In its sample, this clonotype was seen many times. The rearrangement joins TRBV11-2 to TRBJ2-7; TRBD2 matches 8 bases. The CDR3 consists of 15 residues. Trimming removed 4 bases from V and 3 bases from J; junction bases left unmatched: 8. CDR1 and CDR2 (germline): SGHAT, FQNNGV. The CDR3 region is CASSYPSGSVYEQYF. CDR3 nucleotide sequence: TGTGCCAGCAGCTACCCAAGCGGGAGTGTCTACGAGCAGTACTTC.

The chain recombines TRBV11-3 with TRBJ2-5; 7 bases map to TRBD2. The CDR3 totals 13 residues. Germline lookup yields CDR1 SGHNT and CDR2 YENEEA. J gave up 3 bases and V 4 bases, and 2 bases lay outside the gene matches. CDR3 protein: CASSWGGEETQYF. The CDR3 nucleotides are TGTGCCAGCAGCTGGGGAGGGGAAGAGACCCAGTACTTC.

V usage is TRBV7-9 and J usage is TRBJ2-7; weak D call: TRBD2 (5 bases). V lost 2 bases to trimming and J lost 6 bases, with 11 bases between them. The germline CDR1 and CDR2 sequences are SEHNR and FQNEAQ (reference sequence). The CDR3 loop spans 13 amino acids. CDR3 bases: TGTGCCAGCAGCTTACCGGGAAGAGGCGAGCAGTACTTC. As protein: CASSLPGRGEQYF. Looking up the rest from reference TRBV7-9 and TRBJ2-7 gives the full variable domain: DTGVSQNPRHKITKRGQNVTFRCDPISEHNRLYWYRQTLGQGPEFLTYFQNEAQLEKSRLLSDRFSAERPKGSFSTLEIQRTEQGDSAMYLCASSLPGRGEQYFGPGTRLTVT.

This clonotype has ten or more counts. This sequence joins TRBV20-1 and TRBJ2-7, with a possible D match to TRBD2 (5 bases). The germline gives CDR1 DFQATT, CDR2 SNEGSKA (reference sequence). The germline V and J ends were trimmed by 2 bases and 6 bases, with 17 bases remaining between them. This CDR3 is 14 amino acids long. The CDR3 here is CSARRPSGRGEQYF. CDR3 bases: TGCAGTGCTAGAAGGCCGAGCGGTCGTGGCGAGCAGTACTTC.

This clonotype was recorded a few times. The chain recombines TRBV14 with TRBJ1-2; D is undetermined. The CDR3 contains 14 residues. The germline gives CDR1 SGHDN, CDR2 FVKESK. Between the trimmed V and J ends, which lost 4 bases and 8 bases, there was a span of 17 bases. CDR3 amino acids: CASSLLTSGRGYTF. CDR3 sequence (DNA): TGTGCCAGCAGCCTCCTGACATCCGGGCGGGGCTACACCTTC.

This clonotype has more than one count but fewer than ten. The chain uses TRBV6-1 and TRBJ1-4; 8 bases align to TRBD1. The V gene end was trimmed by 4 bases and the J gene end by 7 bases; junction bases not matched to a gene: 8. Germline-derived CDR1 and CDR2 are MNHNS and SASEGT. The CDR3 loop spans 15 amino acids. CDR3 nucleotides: TGTGCCAGCAGTGCCCCCGGGACAGGATTTGAAAAACTGTTTTTT. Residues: CASSAPGTGFEKLFF.